The source of this T cell receptor beta chain is a study of T cells expressing NK-cell markers (dated by TCRdb to 2020 to 2022). Background on the whole study: About 8 donors provided sorted CD3+CD56+NKG2C+, CD3+CD56+NKG2C- and CD3+CD56-NKG2C+ T-cell subsets, whose TCR beta-chain repertoires were profiled. Of the eight sequenced donors, seven were found to be HCMV-seropositive and one was found to be HCMV-seronegative. The eight sequenced donors were randomly selected healthy volunteers, three men and five women. Libraries were sequenced as 2 x 150 bp reads on Illumina HiSeq 2000/2500, MiSeq or NextSeq. General study outcomes and caveats: Whether the expanded NKG2C-expressing T cell clones were specific for HCMV antigens remained unclear. In over 5 donors, the dominant CD3+CD56+NKG2C+ clonotypes were among the top 10 CD8+ clonotypes and accounted for roughly 1.0-7.5% of CD8+ T cells. Those dominant clonotypes were again the most abundant among CD3+CD56-NKG2C+ cells in four donors, at about 25-60.1%.

On this clonotype: Its antigen remains undetermined.

Sequencing relied on an Illumina HiSeq 2000. TCR beta cDNA libraries were prepared using 5'RACE template switching, which introduced a universal primer site and unique molecular identifiers. Priming for cDNA synthesis came from the TCR beta constant segment, and two successive PCR amplification steps followed. Per the authors' processing: MIGEC was used to demultiplex reads and group reads by UMI, and MiTCR was used to assemble and quantify clonotypes. To remove erroneous sequences, TCR cDNA sequences were retained only when supported by two or more reads. The tcR package was used for downstream repertoire analysis, and clonotypes were matched across fractions by CDR3 nucleotide sequence plus V segment. Antigen specificity was annotated against VDJdb with VDJmatch, allowing one amino acid substitution in CDR3. Based on TCRdb reprocessing of the reads, there is one entry per CDR3 protein sequence, and DNA is missing. None of the V and J calls come from the authors' own analysis; TCRdb made them. This sample's table contains approximately 380,000 distinct CDR3 sequences. The ten largest clonotypes hold around 5.2% of the sample.

To determine HCMV serostatus, a commercial ELISA kit was used to detect HCMV-specific IgG in serum. Ficoll density gradient centrifugation was used to isolate peripheral blood mononuclear cells from blood. The TCR comes from a man aged 18-70 years in good health. The sample consisted of blood T cells: a sorted CD56 or NKG2C T cell subset, CD4+ or CD8+ T cells, or bulk PBMC T cells (not recorded which).

Here the CDR3 is given as CASSHLGGRMNTEAFF. Here the chain combines TRBV4-2 and TRBJ1-1; TCRdb proposes TRBD1, but this gene call is untestable without DNA. CDR1 and CDR2, per the germline V gene, are LGHNA and YNFKEQ. The CDR3 sequence holds 16 residues, the cysteine and phenylalanine included. The coding DNA is unavailable.